The present T cell receptor (beta chain) was sequenced within a study of Ad26.COV2.S vaccination and SARS-CoV-2 variants. Study summary: Intramuscular Ad26.COV2.S at 5x10^10 or 1x10^11 viral particles.

Regarding treatment: over 15 received Ad26.COV2.S at low or high dose, single or two shots; about 5 received placebo; per-sample allocation not given. Specimen acquisition occurred on day 63 following the initial vaccine or placebo injection. Using immunoSEQ multiplex PCR, the repertoire was profiled, and TCRdb retains in-frame clones only, with some absent. The sample comprises hundreds of thousands of clones, about 90% of which are singletons, and about 3.1% rests with the top ten. Notes on the study in general: Placebo recipients and vaccine recipients were similar in non-spike TCR breadth.

About this clone itself: No antigen is known for it.

Looked up from germline, CDR1 is PRHDT and CDR2 is FYEKMQ (reference sequence). Trimming removed 6 bases at V and 9 bases at J, with 15 bases between. The CDR3 runs to 14 residues. The chain is built from TRBV13 and TRBJ1-6, with D perhaps TRBD1 (6 bases). The sample was peripheral blood, taken in a trial of Ad26.COV2.S vaccine versus placebo. This receptor was taken from a person aged 18 to 59 who received the Ad26.COV2.S COVID-19 vaccine or a placebo. The CDR3 coding sequence is TGTGCCAGCAGACGGGCGGGGGCGAGTTCACCCCTCCACTTT. Protein product: CASRRAGASSPLHF.